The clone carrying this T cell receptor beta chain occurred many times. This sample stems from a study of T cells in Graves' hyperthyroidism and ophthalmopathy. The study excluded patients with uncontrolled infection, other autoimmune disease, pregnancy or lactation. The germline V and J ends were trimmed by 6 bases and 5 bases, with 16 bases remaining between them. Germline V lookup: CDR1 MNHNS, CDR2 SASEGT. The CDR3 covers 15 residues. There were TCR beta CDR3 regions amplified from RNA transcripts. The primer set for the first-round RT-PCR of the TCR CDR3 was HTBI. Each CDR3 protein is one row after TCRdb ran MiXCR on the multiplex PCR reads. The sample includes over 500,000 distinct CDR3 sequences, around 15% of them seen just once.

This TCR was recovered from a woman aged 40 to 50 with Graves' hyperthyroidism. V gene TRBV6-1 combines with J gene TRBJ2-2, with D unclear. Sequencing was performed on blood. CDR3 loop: CASRAAVRTTGELFF. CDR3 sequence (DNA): TGTGCCAGCAGAGCCGCAGTTAGGACGACCGGGGAGCTGTTTTTT.